Below, 4 T cell receptor beta chains from the same sample are listed, as sequenced in a study of blood T cell repertoires in COVID-19. TCRdb's copy holds only in-frame clones and misses some; the assay was immunoSEQ multiplex PCR. The sample consists of about 60,000 clones, over 60% of them appearing once. The sequenced sample consisted of peripheral blood. These receptors originate from a man younger than 45 with COVID-19, enrolled during active disease.

The V and J genes are TRBV28 and TRBJ1-2; D is perhaps TRBD1 (5 bases). Trimming took off 1 base at V and 0 bases at J, with 18 bases between the two ends. The CDR3 runs 18 residues. Germline CDR1 is MDHEN and CDR2 is SYDVKM. The CDR3 protein is CASSLFKPRQRANYGYTF. The CDR3 DNA follows: TGTGCCAGCAGTTTATTTAAACCGAGACAGAGAGCTAACTATGGCTACACCTTC.

The chain is built from TRBV5-1 and TRBJ2-5; TRBD1 matches 8 bases. The CDR3 sequence is 15 residues long. J was trimmed by 5 bases and V by 4 bases; bases with no gene match: 10. The germline V gene has CDR1 SGHRS and CDR2 YFSETQ. CDR3 protein: CASSKNGQGRETQYF. Here the CDR3 DNA reads TGCGCCAGCAGCAAAAATGGACAGGGTAGGGAGACCCAGTACTTC.

The rearrangement joins TRBV28 to TRBJ2-5, with D possibly being TRBD1 (6 bases). The V gene lost 5 bases and the J gene lost 2 bases, with 12 bases spanning the gap. The V gene's germline CDR1 is MDHEN and CDR2 SYDVKM. This CDR3 has 14 residues. The CDR3, as DNA: TGTGCCAGCAGTATCCGACAGGCGCAAGAGACCCAGTACTTC. Translation gives CASSIRQAQETQYF.

The chain uses TRBV18 and TRBJ2-5; D remains unclear. V was trimmed by 4 bases and J by 4 bases, leaving 13 bases between them. Germline CDR1 is KGHSH and CDR2 is LQKENI. The CDR3 extends over 14 amino acids. In nucleotides, the CDR3 is TGTGCCAGCTCACTTCAAGAGTCCTCAGAGACCCAGTACTTC. This translates into CASSLQESSETQYF. Together with reference TRBV18 and TRBJ2-5, the CDR3 gives the full variable domain: NAGVMQNPRHLVRRRGQEARLRCSPMKGHSHVYWYRQLPEEGLKFMVYLQKENIIDESGMPKERFSAEFPKEGPSILRIQQVVRGDSAAYFCASSLQESSETQYFGPGTRLLVL.